Listed here are 2 T cell receptor beta chains from one sample, sequenced in a study of blood T cell repertoires in COVID-19. Here immunoSEQ multiplex PCR was the method, and the copy in TCRdb shows in-frame clones only, minus some. The sample carries 250,000 to 350,000 clones, approximately 90% recorded once. The source material was peripheral blood. The receptor set was obtained from a woman aged 55-70 years with acute or convalescent COVID-19.

The chain employs TRBV27 and TRBJ2-7; the D is unclear. V lost 2 bases, J lost 5 bases, and 10 bases lay in between. Germline V gene data show CDR1 as MNHEY and CDR2 as SMNVEV (reference sequence). This CDR3 has 13 amino acids. CDR3 region: CASSLLGSDEQYF. The CDR3 coding sequence is TGTGCCAGCAGTTTACTAGGTTCTGACGAGCAGTACTTC.

The J gene is TRBJ2-2, the V gene TRBV29-1, with 10 bases fitting TRBD2. The CDR3 totals 13 residues. Germline values: CDR1 SQVTM, CDR2 ANQGSEA. The trim removed 5 bases at V and 4 bases at J, leaving 1 base unmatched. The CDR3 sequence is CSVQREGTGELFF. In DNA, the CDR3 is TGCAGCGTTCAGCGGGAGGGCACCGGGGAGCTGTTTTTT.